The 32 T cell receptor beta chains in this list originate from one sample, sequenced in a study of cytomegalovirus exposure and HLA in healthy donors. Vbeta (60) and Jbeta (13) primers were used in the PCR. Only in-frame clones appear in the TCRdb table, and some are missing; sequencing was by immunoSEQ multiplex PCR. The table includes roughly 150,000 clones, roughly 80% detected once. The specimen sequenced was PBMCs. These TCRs come from a male donor in good health and CMV-seronegative.

This chain joins TRBV7-2 and TRBJ1-5; 7 nucleotides align to TRBD1. J lost 7 bases, V lost 3 bases, and 6 bases had no gene match. From germline, CDR1 is SGHTA and CDR2 FQGNSA. This CDR3 is built from 14 residues. This CDR3 is CASSFDRVRQPQHF. The CDR3 bases are TGTGCCAGCAGCTTCGACAGGGTCCGCCAGCCCCAGCATTTT.

The chain couples TRBV30 to TRBJ2-2; perhaps TRBD1 as D (5 bases). The CDR3 is 15 amino acids. Between the trimmed V and J ends, which lost 0 bases and 4 bases, there was a span of 12 bases. Germline lookup yields CDR1 GTSNPN and CDR2 SVGIG (reference sequence). CDR3 sequence reads: CAWSVPTGPTGELFF. CDR3 DNA: TGTGCCTGGAGTGTCCCAACAGGTCCCACCGGGGAGCTGTTTTTT.

The gene calls are TRBV5-4 and TRBJ2-3, with 7 bases matching TRBD1. V dropped 4 bases and J dropped 2; count of bases not matched to a gene: 7. The CDR3 has 15 residues. Looked up from germline, CDR1 is SGHNT and CDR2 is YYREEE (reference sequence). CDR3 in DNA: TGTGCCAGCAGCCGGAACAGGGGTGTCACAGATACGCAGTATTTT. This translates into CASSRNRGVTDTQYF.

The chain combines TRBV5-1 with TRBJ2-7; 7 bases are shared with TRBD1. The CDR3 covers 14 residues. In germline, CDR1 is SGHRS, CDR2 YFSETQ. J lost 0 bases, V lost 4 bases, and 4 bases had no gene match. CDR3 region: CASSGTGASYEQYF. CDR3 DNA sequence: TGCGCCAGCAGCGGCACAGGGGCCTCCTACGAGCAGTACTTC.

V is TRBV19 and J is TRBJ1-1; D perhaps matches TRBD1 (5 bases). The CDR3 runs 12 residues. V lost 2 bases and J 8 bases, leaving 9 bases between the germline ends. Per germline, CDR1 LNHDA and CDR2 SQIVND (reference sequence). CDR3 sequence reads: CASSIRGREAFF. CDR3 sequence (DNA): TGTGCCAGTAGTATAAGGGGCCGAGAAGCTTTCTTT.

The chain uses TRBV6-5 and TRBJ2-7; no firm D call. CDR3 length equals 14 residues. The germline gives CDR1 MNHEY, CDR2 SVGAGI. The V gene lost 4 bases and the J gene lost 2 bases, with 12 bases spanning the gap. CDR3 in amino acids: CASSSSIIAYEQYF. CDR3 coding DNA: TGTGCCAGCAGTTCCTCTATAATAGCCTACGAGCAGTACTTC.

The J gene is TRBJ2-2, the V gene TRBV19; TRBD1 might be the D (5 bases). Germline V gives CDR1 LNHDA, CDR2 SQIVND (reference sequence). The V end lost 9 bases, the J end lost 0 bases, and 14 bases lay between the germline ends. The CDR3 covers 15 residues. The DNA for the CDR3 is TGTGCCAGCCACCCAAGGACAACGAACACCGGGGAGCTGTTTTTT. Protein: CASHPRTTNTGELFF.

As regards this clone: In the same sample, other DNA sequences code for this CDR3. The J gene is TRBJ2-1, the V gene TRBV28; 9 nucleotides align to TRBD2. Germline CDR1 reads MDHEN; CDR2 reads SYDVKM. The CDR3 contains 14 residues. J gave up 3 bases and V 3 bases, and 0 bases lay outside the gene matches. Here the CDR3 reads CASSLTSGYNEQFF. The CDR3 DNA follows: TGTGCCAGCAGTTTGACTAGCGGCTACAATGAGCAGTTCTTC.

The gene calls are TRBV18 and TRBJ2-5; tentatively, D is TRBD1 (6 bases). V was clipped by 1 base and J by 5 bases, with 11 bases between them. CDR1 and CDR2 (germline): KGHSH, LQKENI. The CDR3 runs to 14 residues. Written as DNA, the CDR3 is TGTGCCAGCTCACCACGGGGACATCCGGAGACCCAGTACTTC. This encodes CASSPRGHPETQYF. The variable domain in full, completed from reference TRBV18 and TRBJ2-5, reads NAGVMQNPRHLVRRRGQEARLRCSPMKGHSHVYWYRQLPEEGLKFMVYLQKENIIDESGMPKERFSAEFPKEGPSILRIQQVVRGDSAAYFCASSPRGHPETQYFGPGTRLLVL.

The chain recombines TRBV28 with TRBJ2-1, with a possible D match to TRBD1 (5 bases). V lost 3 bases, J lost 4 bases, and 25 bases lay in between. Germline V gives CDR1 MDHEN, CDR2 SYDVKM. The CDR3 totals 19 residues. In DNA, the CDR3 is TGTGCCAGCAGTTTCCCCAAAAACAGGCCCCAAGGGGAATACAATGAGCAGTTCTTC. Encoded protein: CASSFPKNRPQGEYNEQFF.

The rearrangement uses TRBV9 and TRBJ1-3, with TRBD1 matching 7 bases. The V gene end was trimmed by 0 bases and the J gene end by 4 bases; junction bases not matched to a gene: 7. The CDR3 is made up of 16 amino acids. Germline V gene data show CDR1 as SGDLS and CDR2 as YYNGEE. The DNA for the CDR3 is TGTGCCAGCAGCGTAGGAGGACAGGCGTTAGGAAACACCATATATTTT. Protein product: CASSVGGQALGNTIYF.

The chain combines TRBV19 with TRBJ1-5; tentative D call: TRBD1 (5 bases). V was pared by 5 bases and J by 2 bases, with 10 bases between. In germline, CDR1 is LNHDA, CDR2 SQIVND (reference sequence). This CDR3 has 14 amino acids. In nucleotides, the CDR3 is TGTGCCAGTAGTGGGGGGAGCCGCAATCAGCCCCAGCATTTT. It translates to CASSGGSRNQPQHF.

The chain joins TRBV6-5 to TRBJ2-7, with TRBD2 identical over 12 bases. Germline CDR1 MNHEY, CDR2 SVGAGI. This CDR3 contains 16 residues. Trimming removed 4 bases from V and 6 bases from J; junction bases left unmatched: 10. The CDR3 here is CASSWRTSGKGGEQYF. The DNA for the CDR3 is TGTGCCAGCAGTTGGCGGACTAGCGGGAAGGGCGGCGAGCAGTACTTC.

The J gene is TRBJ2-3, the V gene TRBV13, with a tentative D call TRBD1 (6 bases). This CDR3 contains 17 residues. The V and J ends lost 3 bases and 2 bases respectively, with 18 bases between them. CDR1 and CDR2 (germline): PRHDT, FYEKMQ (reference sequence). The CDR3 spells CASSFRRTVFFTDTQYF. The CDR3 DNA follows: TGTGCCAGCAGCTTCCGCCGGACAGTTTTTTTCACAGATACGCAGTATTTT.

The V gene is TRBV30, the J gene TRBJ1-1; 8 positions agree with TRBD1. The CDR3 has 15 amino acids. The trim removed 4 bases at V and 1 base at J, leaving 8 bases unmatched. Germline loops: CDR1 GTSNPN, CDR2 SVGIG (reference sequence). CDR3 residues: CAWIYRGSSNTEAFF. In DNA, the CDR3 is TGTGCCTGGATCTACAGGGGGTCGTCGAACACTGAAGCTTTCTTT.

The rearrangement uses TRBV7-9 and TRBJ1-5; D possibly corresponds to TRBD1 (6 bases). Germline V gene data show CDR1 as SEHNR and CDR2 as FQNEAQ (reference sequence). Between the trimmed V and J ends, which lost 2 bases and 9 bases, there was a span of 11 bases. CDR3 length: 13 residues. The CDR3 protein is CASSLSGATPQHF. The CDR3 nucleotides read TGTGCCAGCAGCTTATCAGGGGCAACGCCCCAGCATTTT.

The chain carries TRBV27 and TRBJ1-1; no reliable D call. This CDR3 is 15 amino acids long. Germline CDR1 is MNHEY and CDR2 is SMNVEV (reference sequence). Trimming removed 6 bases at V and 0 bases at J, with 14 bases between. The chain's CDR3 is CASRPGVTLNTEAFF. CDR3 in DNA: TGTGCCAGCAGGCCAGGTGTTACTCTGAACACTGAAGCTTTCTTT.

The chain employs TRBV6-5 and TRBJ2-1; no clear D gene. The CDR3 is made up of 13 amino acids. The germline V gene encodes CDR1 MNHEY and CDR2 SVGAGI. Trimming took off 4 bases at V and 5 bases at J, with 9 bases between the two ends. The CDR3 DNA reads TGTGCCAGCAGTTTTTCGAGCCACAATGAGCAGTTCTTC. As protein: CASSFSSHNEQFF.

The chain links TRBV6-5 to TRBJ1-3; D remains ambiguous. V was trimmed by 6 bases and J by 0 bases, leaving 6 bases between them. CDR3 length: 13 amino acids. Germline V gene lookup returns CDR1 MNHEY and CDR2 SVGAGI. CDR3 loop: CASRGSSGNTIYF. The CDR3 coding sequence is TGTGCCAGCAGAGGGAGCTCTGGAAACACCATATATTTT.

The gene calls are TRBV5-4 and TRBJ2-1, with D maybe TRBD1 (6 bases). V dropped 7 bases and J dropped 6 bases, with 17 bases sitting between them. The CDR3 loop spans 14 amino acids. In germline, CDR1 is SGHNT, CDR2 YYREEE (reference sequence). CDR3 nucleotide sequence: TGTGCCAGCGGGGGCAGAGGGTTGGGCAATGAGCAGTTCTTC. This sequence encodes CASGGRGLGNEQFF.

The chain is built from TRBV27 and TRBJ1-4, with TRBD1 matching 7 bases. The CDR3 runs to 14 residues. With V trimmed by 5 bases and J by 8 bases, 8 bases remained unmatched. Germline V gene sequence: CDR1 MNHEY, CDR2 SMNVEV (reference sequence). The CDR3 DNA sequence: TGTGCCAGCAGTCAAAGGGGGCTCGGGGAAAAACTGTTTTTT. Protein product: CASSQRGLGEKLFF.

The chain couples TRBV28 to TRBJ1-1, with TRBD1 matching 8 bases. Trimming cost V 6 bases and J 3 bases; bases outside gene matches: 12. The germline gives CDR1 MDHEN, CDR2 SYDVKM. The CDR3 is 16 amino acids. In nucleotides, the CDR3 is TGTGCCAGCAGCTATACTCTAGGACAGGGAGACACTGAAGCTTTCTTT. Its translation: CASSYTLGQGDTEAFF.

The chain joins TRBV30 to TRBJ2-7, with 7 bases lining up with TRBD1. This CDR3 contains 15 residues. J lost 4 bases, V lost 7 bases, and 16 bases had no gene match. The germline CDR1 and CDR2 sequences are GTSNPN and SVGIG (reference sequence). This CDR3 is CASDNVAGGWYEQYF. The CDR3, as DNA: TGTGCCTCCGATAATGTCGCAGGGGGATGGTACGAGCAGTACTTC.

This chain connects TRBV11-2 to TRBJ1-4, with TRBD1 identical over 10 bases. Germline V gives CDR1 SGHAT, CDR2 FQNNGV. V trimming: 4 bases; J trimming: 6 bases; junction bases outside the gene matches: 8. CDR3 size: 16 residues. The DNA of the CDR3 is TGTGCCAGCAGCTCCCTCACCGGGACAGGGGATGAAAAACTGTTTTTT. Protein product: CASSSLTGTGDEKLFF.

This clone has just one count. V gene TRBV5-5 combines with J gene TRBJ2-2; a possible D gene is TRBD1 (5 bases). The CDR3 has 15 residues. Germline V CDR1 and CDR2: SGHKS, YYEKEE (reference sequence). Trimming shortened V by 0 bases and J by 3 bases, and 9 bases separated the two germline ends. CDR3 protein: CASSLERGYTGELFF. As DNA, the CDR3 is TGTGCCAGCAGCTTGGAAAGGGGTTACACCGGGGAGCTGTTTTTT.

V gene TRBV6-1 combines with J gene TRBJ2-3; D ambiguous. The germline V and J ends were trimmed by 4 bases and 2 bases, with 10 bases remaining between them. The CDR3 covers 14 residues. CDR1 MNHNS and CDR2 SASEGT come from the germline V gene. CDR3 sequence: CASSGGGLTDTQYF. The CDR3 DNA reads as TGTGCCAGCAGTGGAGGCGGTCTCACAGATACGCAGTATTTT.

The rearrangement joins TRBV28 to TRBJ2-5; 10 bases align to TRBD1. Trimming cost V 6 bases and J 5 bases; bases outside gene matches: 9. Germline loops: CDR1 MDHEN, CDR2 SYDVKM. CDR3 size: 15 residues. The CDR3 DNA is TGTGCCAGCAGCCCCGGACAGGGGGGGATGGAGACCCAGTACTTC. Translated: CASSPGQGGMETQYF.

This chain links TRBV30 with TRBJ2-1, with a tentative D call TRBD2 (7 bases). Trimming stripped 4 bases from V and 7 bases from J, with 20 bases between. CDR1 and CDR2 from the germline V gene are GTSNPN and SVGIG (reference sequence). This CDR3 is built from 15 residues. CDR3 nucleotide sequence: TGTGCCTGGACTAGCGGAGGGACAATCGGGAATGAGCAGTTCTTC. Its translation: CAWTSGGTIGNEQFF. The full variable domain, its missing parts supplied by reference TRBV30 and TRBJ2-1, is SQTIHQWPATLVQPVGSPLSLECTVEGTSNPNLYWYRQAAGRGLQLLFYSVGIGQISSEVPQNLSASRPQDRQFILSSKKLLLSDSGFYLCAWTSGGTIGNEQFFGPGTRLTVL.

This chain joins TRBV11-2 and TRBJ1-1; D may be TRBD1 (5 bases). V lost 5 bases and J lost 1, with 11 bases in between. Germline CDR1 is SGHAT and CDR2 is FQNNGV. CDR3 length equals 14 residues. CDR3 sequence reads: CASSRNQGNTEAFF. For the CDR3, the DNA is TGTGCCAGCAGCCGCAATCAGGGGAACACTGAAGCTTTCTTT.

In this sample, this clone turned up a few times. The chain joins TRBV18 to TRBJ2-6; 11 bases align to TRBD1. Per germline, CDR1 KGHSH and CDR2 LQKENI. The junction had 3 bases not matched to a gene; V was cut back by 3 bases and J by 5 bases. CDR3 size: 16 residues. The CDR3 coding sequence is TGTGCCAGCTCACCGGACAGGGGGCAAAGGGCCAACGTCCTGACTTTC. Its translation: CASSPDRGQRANVLTF.

This clone was seen only a few times. The chain couples TRBV4-1 to TRBJ2-1, with D possibly matching TRBD2 (6 bases). The ends were cut back, 1 base at V and 9 bases at J, with 19 bases in the middle. CDR3 size: 16 residues. CDR1 is MGHRA, CDR2 YSYEKL, per germline. CDR3 amino acids: CASSQGHGPGRGEQFF. The CDR3 region has the DNA TGCGCCAGCAGCCAAGGGCATGGGCCCGGGCGGGGTGAGCAGTTCTTC.

The chain has TRBV6-6 and TRBJ2-6, with TRBD1 matching 8 bases. The CDR3 is 16 residues long. CDR1 and CDR2 (germline): MNHNY, SVGAGI (reference sequence). V dropped 5 bases and J dropped 2; count of bases not matched to a gene: 5. The CDR3: CASSGQGYAGANVLTF. In DNA, the CDR3 is TGTGCCAGCAGTGGACAGGGTTATGCTGGGGCCAACGTCCTGACTTTC.